Listed here are 22 T cell receptor beta chains from one sample, sequenced in a study of T cells in Graves' hyperthyroidism and ophthalmopathy. Amplified TCR beta CDR3 regions derived from RNA transcripts. HTBI primers drove first-round RT-PCR of the TCR CDR3. TCRdb re-called the multiplex PCR reads with MiXCR, one entry per CDR3 protein. Of roughly 400,000 distinct CDR3 sequences in the sample, more than 15% were seen once. What was sequenced was blood. Receptors originate from a woman under 30 with Graves' hyperthyroidism that later progressed to Graves' ophthalmopathy.

This clonotype has ten or more counts. J is TRBJ2-5 and V is TRBV4-2, with TRBD1 identical over 8 bases. After removal of 1 base from V and 5 bases from J, the junction contained 6 bases not matched to a gene. CDR3 size: 15 residues. CDR1 LGHNA and CDR2 YNFKEQ come from the germline V gene. This chain's CDR3 is CASSQGTGSVETQYF. DNA for the CDR3: TGTGCCAGCAGCCAAGGGACAGGGTCGGTTGAGACCCAGTACTTC.

In its sample, this clonotype was seen many times. The chain uses TRBV12-3 or TRBV12-4 and TRBJ2-2; maybe TRBD1 (6 bases). There are 16 residues in the CDR3. Trimming took 6 bases from V and 5 from J, leaving 19 bases between them. CDR3 sequence (DNA): TGTGCCAGCAGCACTCTGGGGGCCATTAAAACCGGGGAGCTGTTTTTT. Its protein is CASSTLGAIKTGELFF.

This rearrangement joins TRBV20-1 to TRBJ2-2; D possibly corresponds to TRBD1 (6 bases). Looked up from germline, CDR1 is DFQATT and CDR2 is SNEGSKA (reference sequence). This CDR3 contains 12 residues. The ends were cut back, 5 bases at V and 5 bases at J, with 9 bases in the middle. The CDR3 nucleotides are TGCAGTGCTGGACAGACAACCGGGGAGCTGTTTTTT. Translation: CSAGQTTGELFF.

This clonotype has a count of ten or more. This chain joins TRBV6-1 and TRBJ2-1; D might be TRBD1 or TRBD2, each matching 5 bases. The CDR3 is made up of 15 amino acids. V was trimmed by 6 bases and J by 0 bases, leaving 12 bases between them. Germline V gene lookup returns CDR1 MNHNS and CDR2 SASEGT. CDR3 region: CASSRDLHSYNEQFF. DNA for the CDR3: TGTGCCAGCAGCAGGGACCTTCACTCCTACAATGAGCAGTTCTTC.

In its sample, this clonotype was seen many times. The V call is TRBV11-2, the J call TRBJ2-7; TRBD2 aligns across 10 bases. Germline CDR1 reads SGHAT; CDR2 reads FQNNGV. V lost 5 bases to trimming and J lost 7 bases; unmatched junction nucleotides: 8. The CDR3 has 14 amino acids. CDR3 coding DNA: TGTGCCAGCAGCCCCAGGCTAGCGGGAGAAGAGCAGTACTTC. This translates into CASSPRLAGEEQYF.

This clonotype was detected only a few times. V usage is TRBV4-1 and J usage is TRBJ2-3; weak D call: TRBD2 (5 bases). In germline, CDR1 is MGHRA, CDR2 YSYEKL. The CDR3 is 16 residues long. V dropped 3 bases and J dropped 1 base, with 14 bases sitting between them. CDR3 sequence reads: CASSQFWRVGTDTQYF. The CDR3 DNA sequence: TGCGCCAGCAGCCAGTTTTGGCGGGTCGGCACAGATACGCAGTATTTT.

This clonotype was observed many times. The chain is built from TRBV28 and TRBJ2-7; 8 bases are shared with TRBD1. Germline V gene lookup returns CDR1 MDHEN and CDR2 SYDVKM. Trimming cost V 4 bases and J 2 bases; bases outside gene matches: 4. The CDR3 extends over 14 amino acids. The CDR3 nucleotides are TGTGCCAGCAGTTCGGGACAGGCCGCCTACGAGCAGTACTTC. Amino acids: CASSSGQAAYEQYF.

The rearrangement links TRBV27 to TRBJ2-5; 15 bases are a match to TRBD2. The junction had 9 bases not matched to a gene; V was cut back by 8 bases and J by 5 bases. The CDR3 is 16 amino acids. The germline V gene encodes CDR1 MNHEY and CDR2 SMNVEV (reference sequence). CDR3 sequence: CASCRTSGRACETQYF. As DNA, the CDR3 is TGTGCCAGCTGTCGGACTAGCGGGAGGGCCTGCGAGACCCAGTACTTC.

In this sample, this clonotype turned up many times. The rearrangement joins TRBV6-6 to TRBJ2-7; 10 positions match TRBD2. CDR3 length: 16 residues. Germline CDR1 and CDR2: MNHNY and SVGAGI (reference sequence). The trim removed 0 bases at V and 2 bases at J, leaving 4 bases unmatched. The CDR3 loop reads CASSYSGSGRAYEQYF. The CDR3 DNA follows: TGTGCCAGCAGTTACTCGGGGAGCGGGAGGGCCTACGAGCAGTACTTC.

This clonotype was seen repeatedly, ten times or more. The V call is TRBV13, the J call TRBJ2-7, with 10 bases that match TRBD2. Unmatched junction bases numbered 4, after V lost 4 bases and J lost 4 bases. Germline lookup yields CDR1 PRHDT and CDR2 FYEKMQ (reference sequence). The CDR3 runs to 14 residues. Here the CDR3 reads CASSSRAGGYEQYF. The DNA for the CDR3 is TGTGCCAGCAGCTCTCGAGCGGGAGGGTACGAGCAGTACTTC.

This clonotype was detected a few times. The chain combines TRBV20-1 with TRBJ1-5; weak D call: TRBD1 (5 bases). The ends were cut back, 2 bases at V and 2 bases at J, with 10 bases in the middle. CDR1 DFQATT and CDR2 SNEGSKA come from the germline V gene (reference sequence). The CDR3 contains 14 residues. The CDR3 reads CSARRGWGNQPQHF. As DNA, the CDR3 is TGCAGTGCTAGAAGGGGCTGGGGCAATCAGCCCCAGCATTTT.

The chain has TRBV27 and TRBJ2-1; D may match TRBD1 or TRBD2 (5 bases each). Per the germline V gene, CDR1 is MNHEY and CDR2 is SMNVEV (reference sequence). The length of the CDR3 is 12 residues. Trimming removed 8 bases at V and 6 bases at J, with 11 bases between. CDR3 region: CASAQGANEQFF. The CDR3 DNA follows: TGTGCCAGCGCCCAGGGAGCCAATGAGCAGTTCTTC.

At least ten counts were recorded for this clonotype. V gene TRBV12-3 or TRBV12-4 combines with J gene TRBJ2-5, with D possibly TRBD2 on 6 matching bases. V dropped 2 bases and J dropped 1 base, with 8 bases sitting between them. This CDR3 spans 14 amino acids. The CDR3 region is CASSLRSGQETQYF. CDR3 coding DNA: TGTGCCAGCAGTTTACGTAGCGGCCAAGAGACCCAGTACTTC.

This clonotype was observed at least ten times. The chain employs TRBV7-2 and TRBJ2-3, with TRBD1 matching 9 bases. CDR1 is SGHTA and CDR2 is FQGNSA in the germline V gene. The CDR3 has 16 amino acids. Losses at the gene ends were 5 bases for V and 1 base for J; bases not matched to a gene: 7. The DNA of the CDR3 is TGTGCCAGCAGCCCTAGGGGACAGGGCGGCACAGATACGCAGTATTTT. Residues: CASSPRGQGGTDTQYF.

This clonotype appeared many times. The chain employs TRBV20-1 and TRBJ2-1; 11 nucleotides agree with TRBD1. V lost 1 base and J lost 9; bases outside the gene matches: 11. Germline CDR1 DFQATT, CDR2 SNEGSKA (reference sequence). There are 16 residues in the CDR3. The CDR3 DNA is TGCAGTGCTAGAGGTGGGGGACAGGGGGATTGGGGTGAGCAGTTCTTC. Amino acid sequence: CSARGGGQGDWGEQFF.

Turning to this clonotype: A much larger clone lies a single base off, so this may be a read error. The V call is TRBV6-1, the J call TRBJ2-7; D might be TRBD2 (6 bases). Gene TRBJ2-1 matches the end of the DNA better, so the J call may be wrong. The CDR3 has 15 residues. Germline V gene sequence: CDR1 MNHNS, CDR2 SASEGT. CDR3 amino acids: CASSTTGTRSYEQFF. The CDR3 DNA sequence: TGTGCCAGCAGTACCACCGGGACTCGATCCTACGAGCAGTTCTTC.

This rearrangement joins TRBV7-2 to TRBJ2-1; weak D call: TRBD2 (5 bases). Trimming took 6 bases from V and 9 from J, leaving 12 bases between them. CDR3 length equals 12 residues. Germline loops: CDR1 SGHTA, CDR2 FQGNSA. This CDR3 reads CASRLEVGEQFF. CDR3 DNA sequence: TGTGCCAGCAGACTAGAGGTCGGTGAGCAGTTCTTC.

The rearrangement uses TRBV20-1 and TRBJ2-7, with TRBD1 matching 7 bases. From germline, CDR1 is DFQATT and CDR2 SNEGSKA (reference sequence). CDR3 size: 12 residues. Unmatched junction bases numbered 3, after V lost 5 bases and J lost 2 bases. This CDR3 reads CSAPGQAYEQYF. The CDR3 DNA reads TGCAGTGCTCCCGGACAGGCCTACGAGCAGTACTTC.

This clonotype has a count of ten or more. The genes are TRBV30 and TRBJ2-5, with unresolved D. The CDR3 has 14 amino acids. CDR1 is GTSNPN and CDR2 is SVGIG in the germline V gene (reference sequence). V was pared by 0 bases and J by 5 bases, with 13 bases between. Here the CDR3 reads CAWSVGGSWETQYF. In DNA, the CDR3 is TGTGCCTGGAGTGTAGGTGGTAGCTGGGAGACCCAGTACTTC.

Comments on this clonotype: A read error may explain this, as a much larger clone is one base away. The chain is built from TRBV11-3 and TRBJ1-6, with TRBD1 matching over 7 bases. The V gene end was trimmed by 7 bases and the J gene end by 8 bases; junction bases not matched to a gene: 8. Germline assignment: CDR1 SGHNT and CDR2 YENEEA. The CDR3 is 14 amino acids. DNA for the CDR3: TGTGCCAGCAACACGCCAGGGGGTGATTCACCCCTCCACTTT. Translating it yields CASNTPGGDSPLHF.

This clonotype was detected ten times or more. The CDR3 nucleotides are TGTGCCAGCAGCTCGTCGGAGCATCAGCCCCAGCATTTT. Translation: CASSSSEHQPQHF. The rearrangement joins TRBV7-6 to TRBJ1-5, with unresolved D. The CDR3 consists of 13 residues. The germline gives CDR1 SGHVS, CDR2 FNYEAQ. Between the trimmed V and J ends, which lost 4 bases and 5 bases, there was a span of 9 bases.

At least ten counts were recorded for this clonotype. The rearrangement joins TRBV20-1 to TRBJ2-7; D perhaps matches TRBD2 (5 bases). Germline-derived CDR1 and CDR2 are DFQATT and SNEGSKA (reference sequence). The V end was cut by 0 bases, the J end by 6 bases, with 15 bases between. The CDR3 length is 14 residues. The DNA of the CDR3 is TGCAGTGCTAGAGACGGAATAGCGCCGGTCGAGCAGTACTTC. Residues: CSARDGIAPVEQYF.